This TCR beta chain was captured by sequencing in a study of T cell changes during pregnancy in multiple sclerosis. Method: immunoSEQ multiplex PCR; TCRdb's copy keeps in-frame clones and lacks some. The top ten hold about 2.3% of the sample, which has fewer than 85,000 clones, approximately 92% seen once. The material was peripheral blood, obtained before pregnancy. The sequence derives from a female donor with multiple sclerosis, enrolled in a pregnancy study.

CDR3 in DNA: TGTGCCAGTAGTATCCGGGTCAGTAGCGGAAGCACAGATACGCAGTATTTT. This sequence encodes CASSIRVSSGSTDTQYF. The chain employs TRBV19 and TRBJ2-3, with TRBD2 as a possible D gene (6 bases). CDR1 and CDR2 from the germline V gene are LNHDA and SQIVND (reference sequence). The CDR3 runs to 17 residues. The germline V and J ends were trimmed by 3 bases and 0 bases, with 16 bases remaining between them.